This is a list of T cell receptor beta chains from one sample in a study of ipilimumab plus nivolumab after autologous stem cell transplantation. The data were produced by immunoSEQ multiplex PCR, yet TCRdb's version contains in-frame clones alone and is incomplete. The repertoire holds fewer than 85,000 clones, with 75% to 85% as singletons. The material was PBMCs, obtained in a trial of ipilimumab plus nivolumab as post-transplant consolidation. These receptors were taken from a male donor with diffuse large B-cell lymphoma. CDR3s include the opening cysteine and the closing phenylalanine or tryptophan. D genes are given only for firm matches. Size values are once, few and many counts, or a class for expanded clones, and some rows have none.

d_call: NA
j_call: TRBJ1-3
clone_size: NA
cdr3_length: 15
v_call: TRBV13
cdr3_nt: TGTGCCAGCAGCCGAGACGGGGGGTTAGGAAACACCATATATTTT
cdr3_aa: CASSRDGGLGNTIYF

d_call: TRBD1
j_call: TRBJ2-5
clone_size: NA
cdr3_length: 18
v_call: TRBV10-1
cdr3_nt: TGCGCCAGCAGTGAGGCGTCCCGGGACAGGGGGCGCCGTGAGACCCAGTACTTC
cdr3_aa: CASSEASRDRGRRETQYF

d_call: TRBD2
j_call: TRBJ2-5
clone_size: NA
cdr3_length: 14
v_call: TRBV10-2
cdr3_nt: TGCGCCAGCAGTGAGACTAGCGCGCAAGAGACCCAGTACTTC
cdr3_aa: CASSETSAQETQYF

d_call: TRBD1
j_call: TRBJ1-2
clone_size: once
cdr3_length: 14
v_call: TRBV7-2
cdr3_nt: TGTGCCAGCAGCCGTGGGACAGGCAACTATGGCTACACCTTC
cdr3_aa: CASSRGTGNYGYTF

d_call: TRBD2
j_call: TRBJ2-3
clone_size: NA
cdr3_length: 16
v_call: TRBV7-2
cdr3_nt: TGTGCCAGCAGCTCCCTCCTAGCGGGGGGTGGTGATACGCAGTATTTT
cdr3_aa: CASSSLLAGGGDTQYF

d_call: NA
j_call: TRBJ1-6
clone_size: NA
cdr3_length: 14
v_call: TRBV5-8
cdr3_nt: TGTGCCAGCAGCCCCACGGGGGGTCTGTTGCCCCTCCACTTT
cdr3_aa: CASSPTGGLLPLHF

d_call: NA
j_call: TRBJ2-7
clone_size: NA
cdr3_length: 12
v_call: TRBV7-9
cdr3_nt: TGTGCCAGCAGCTTATCAGACTACGAGCAGTACTTC
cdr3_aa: CASSLSDYEQYF

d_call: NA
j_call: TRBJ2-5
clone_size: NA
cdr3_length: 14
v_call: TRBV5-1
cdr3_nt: TGCGCCAGCAGCTTGGAATTCAGGGAAGAGACCCAGTACTTC
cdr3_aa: CASSLEFREETQYF

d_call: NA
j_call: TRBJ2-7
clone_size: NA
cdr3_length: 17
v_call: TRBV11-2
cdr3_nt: TGTGCCAGCAGCTTCGCATCCGGGACACCGAGCTCCTACGAGCAGTACTTC
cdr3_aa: CASSFASGTPSSYEQYF

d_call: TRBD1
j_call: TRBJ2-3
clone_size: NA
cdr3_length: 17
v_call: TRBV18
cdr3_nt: TGTGCCAGCTCACCGGGACAGCCCAAGCTTTCCACAGATACGCAGTATTTT
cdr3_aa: CASSPGQPKLSTDTQYF

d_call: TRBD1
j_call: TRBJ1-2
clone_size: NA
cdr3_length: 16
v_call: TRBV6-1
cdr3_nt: TGTGCCAGCAGTGATGTGAAGGTCGGGACAGGGGGTGGCTACACCTTC
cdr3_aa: CASSDVKVGTGGGYTF

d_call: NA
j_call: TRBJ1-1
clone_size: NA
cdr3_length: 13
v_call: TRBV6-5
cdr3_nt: TGTGCCAGCAGTTACTCGATTGACACTGAAGCTTTCTTT
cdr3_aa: CASSYSIDTEAFF

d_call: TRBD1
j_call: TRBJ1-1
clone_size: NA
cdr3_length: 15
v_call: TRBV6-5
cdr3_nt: TGTGCCAGCAGTCCCCGGGACAGGGGGCTCACTGAAGCTTTCTTT
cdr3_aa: CASSPRDRGLTEAFF

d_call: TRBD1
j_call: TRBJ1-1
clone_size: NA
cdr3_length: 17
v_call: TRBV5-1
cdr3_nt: TGCGCCAGCAGCTTGGGGAGCTCGATCAGGGGGAGGATAGTAGCTTTCTTT
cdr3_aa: CASSLGSSIRGRIVAFF

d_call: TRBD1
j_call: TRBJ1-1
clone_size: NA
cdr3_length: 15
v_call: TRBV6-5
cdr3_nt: TGTGCCAGCAGTTACGAAGGGACAGCGAACACTGAAGCTTTCTTT
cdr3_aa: CASSYEGTANTEAFF

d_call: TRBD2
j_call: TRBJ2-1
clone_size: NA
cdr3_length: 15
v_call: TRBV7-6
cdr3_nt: TGTGCCAGCAGCCAAAATACGGGGGGTTTCTATGAGCAGTTCTTC
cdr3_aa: CASSQNTGGFYEQFF

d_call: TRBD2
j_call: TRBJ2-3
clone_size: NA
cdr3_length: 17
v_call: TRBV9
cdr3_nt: TGTGCCAGCAGCCCAGGGACTAGCGGGGGGTGGGCAGATACGCAGTATTTT
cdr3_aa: CASSPGTSGGWADTQYF

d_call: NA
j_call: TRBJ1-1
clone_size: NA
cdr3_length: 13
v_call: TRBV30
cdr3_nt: TGTGCCTGGTCCTTTATGAGCCCAAGTGGAGCTTTCTTT
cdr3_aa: CAWSFMSPSGAFF

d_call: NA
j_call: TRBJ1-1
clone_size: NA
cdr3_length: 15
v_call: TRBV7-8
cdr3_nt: TGTGCCAGCAGCACGAACCGGGGGGCGAACACTGAAGCTTTCTTT
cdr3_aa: CASSTNRGANTEAFF

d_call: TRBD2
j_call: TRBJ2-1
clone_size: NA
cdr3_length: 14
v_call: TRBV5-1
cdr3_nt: TGCGCCAGCAGCTGGACTAGCGGGTACAATGAGCAGTTCTTC
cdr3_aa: CASSWTSGYNEQFF

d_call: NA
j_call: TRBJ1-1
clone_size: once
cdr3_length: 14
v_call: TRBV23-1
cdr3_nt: TGCGCCAGCAGTCTAGGTACAGCGAACACTGAAGCTTTCTTT
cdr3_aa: CASSLGTANTEAFF

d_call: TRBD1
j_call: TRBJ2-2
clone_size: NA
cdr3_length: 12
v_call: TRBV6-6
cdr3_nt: TGTGCCAGCAGGCAGGGGGACGGGGAGCTGTTTTTT
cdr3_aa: CASRQGDGELFF

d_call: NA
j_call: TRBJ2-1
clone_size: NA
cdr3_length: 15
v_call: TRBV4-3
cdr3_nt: TGCGCCAGCAGCCAAGATAGGGCAGTCTACAATGAGCAGTTCTTC
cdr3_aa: CASSQDRAVYNEQFF

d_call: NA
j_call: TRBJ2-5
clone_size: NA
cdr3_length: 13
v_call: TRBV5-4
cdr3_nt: TGTGCCAGCAGCGCCGACTTCGGAGAGACCCAGTACTTC
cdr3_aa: CASSADFGETQYF

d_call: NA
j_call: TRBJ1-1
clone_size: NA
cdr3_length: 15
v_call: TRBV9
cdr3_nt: TGTGCCAGCAGCGTAGCGGGAGGGTTAGGCACTGAAGCTTTCTTT
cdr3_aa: CASSVAGGLGTEAFF

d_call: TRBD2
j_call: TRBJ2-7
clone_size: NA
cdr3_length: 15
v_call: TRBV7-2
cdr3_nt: TGTGCCAGCAGCCTCACTAGCGGGCCCAACTACGAGCAGTACTTC
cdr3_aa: CASSLTSGPNYEQYF

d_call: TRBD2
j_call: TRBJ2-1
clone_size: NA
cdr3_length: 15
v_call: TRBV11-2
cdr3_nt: TGTGCCAGCAGCTTAGAGGGGACTACCAGAAATGAGCAGTTCTTC
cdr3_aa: CASSLEGTTRNEQFF

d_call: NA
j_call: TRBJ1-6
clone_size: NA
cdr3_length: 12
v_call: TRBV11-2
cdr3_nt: TGTGCCAGCAGCTTAGGGGGCTCACCCCTCCACTTT
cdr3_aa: CASSLGGSPLHF

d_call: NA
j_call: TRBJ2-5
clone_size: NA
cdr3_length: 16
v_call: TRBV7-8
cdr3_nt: TGTGCCAGCAGCTTAGAAGCGAGGGGAGCCCAAGAGACCCAGTACTTC
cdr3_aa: CASSLEARGAQETQYF

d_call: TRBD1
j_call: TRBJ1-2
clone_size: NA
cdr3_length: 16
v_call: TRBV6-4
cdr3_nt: TGTGCCAGCAGTGAGGCGACAGGGGGCCGGTTATATGGCTACACCTTC
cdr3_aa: CASSEATGGRLYGYTF

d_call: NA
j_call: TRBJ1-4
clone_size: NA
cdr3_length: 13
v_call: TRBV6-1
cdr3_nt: TGTGCCAGCAATCTCGGAGGAGAAGAAAAACTGTTTTTT
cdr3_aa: CASNLGGEEKLFF

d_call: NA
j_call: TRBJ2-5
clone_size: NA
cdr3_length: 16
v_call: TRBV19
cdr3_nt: TGTGCCAGTAGTCCGGGGACCTGGTTATCCCAAGAGACCCAGTACTTC
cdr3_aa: CASSPGTWLSQETQYF

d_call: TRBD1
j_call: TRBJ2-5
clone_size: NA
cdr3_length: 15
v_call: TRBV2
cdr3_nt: TGTGCCAGCAGGGAACGGGACAGGGCAAGGGAGACCCAGTACTTC
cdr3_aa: CASRERDRARETQYF

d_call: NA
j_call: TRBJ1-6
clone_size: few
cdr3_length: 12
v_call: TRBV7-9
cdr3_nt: TGTGCCAGCAGCTTAACCAATTCACCCCTCCACTTT
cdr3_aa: CASSLTNSPLHF

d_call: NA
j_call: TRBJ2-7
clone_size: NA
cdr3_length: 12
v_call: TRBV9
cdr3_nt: TGTGCCAGCAGCGCGAGAGGGGGCGAGCAGTACTTC
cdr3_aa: CASSARGGEQYF

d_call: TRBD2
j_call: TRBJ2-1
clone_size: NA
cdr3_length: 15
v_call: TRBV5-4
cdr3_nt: TGTGCCAGCAGCAAGCGGGGGGGCCGGTACAATGAGCAGTTCTTC
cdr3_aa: CASSKRGGRYNEQFF

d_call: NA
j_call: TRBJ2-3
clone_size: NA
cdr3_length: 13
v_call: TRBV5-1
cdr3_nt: TGCGCCAGCAGCTATGGCAGCACAGATACGCAGTATTTT
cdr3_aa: CASSYGSTDTQYF

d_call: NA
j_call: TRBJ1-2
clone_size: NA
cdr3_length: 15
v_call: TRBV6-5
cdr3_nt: TGTGCCAGCAGTTCAACAGGAGCGGCTCGATATGGCTACACCTTC
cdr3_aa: CASSSTGAARYGYTF

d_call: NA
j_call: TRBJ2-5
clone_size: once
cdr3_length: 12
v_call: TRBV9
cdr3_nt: TGTGCCAGCAGCGTGTCGGAGGAGACCCAGTACTTC
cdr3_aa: CASSVSEETQYF

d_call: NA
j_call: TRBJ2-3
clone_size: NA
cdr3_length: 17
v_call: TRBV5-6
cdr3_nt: TGTGCCAGCAGCTTGGGACCCGGGGGCGCGAACACAGATACGCAGTATTTT
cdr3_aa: CASSLGPGGANTDTQYF

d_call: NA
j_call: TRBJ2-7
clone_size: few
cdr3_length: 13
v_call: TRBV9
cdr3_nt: TGTGCCAGCAGCAACGAGCTTTATCGCGAGCAGTACTTC
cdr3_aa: CASSNELYREQYF

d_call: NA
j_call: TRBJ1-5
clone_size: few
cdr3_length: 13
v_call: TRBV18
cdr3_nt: TGTGCCAGCCAGGACGGGGGTGGCCAGCCCCAGCATTTT
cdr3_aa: CASQDGGGQPQHF

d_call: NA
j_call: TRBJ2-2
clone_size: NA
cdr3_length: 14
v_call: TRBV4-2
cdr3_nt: TGTGCCAGCAGCCGGGGGAGGTCCACCGGGGAGCTGTTTTTT
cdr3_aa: CASSRGRSTGELFF

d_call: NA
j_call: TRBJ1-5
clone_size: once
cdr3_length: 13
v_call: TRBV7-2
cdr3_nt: TGTGCCAGCAGCGTGGATAGGAATCAGCCCCAGCATTTT
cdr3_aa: CASSVDRNQPQHF

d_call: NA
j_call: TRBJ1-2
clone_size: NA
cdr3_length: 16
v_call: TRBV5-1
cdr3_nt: TGCGCCAGCAGCTCCGTCGAAATGGGGGGCTCTAATGGCTACACCTTC
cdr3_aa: CASSSVEMGGSNGYTF

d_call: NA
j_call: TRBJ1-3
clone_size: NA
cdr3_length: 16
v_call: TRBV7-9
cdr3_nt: TGTGCCAGCAGCTCGCTTAGAGGGATCTCTGGAAACACCATATATTTT
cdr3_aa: CASSSLRGISGNTIYF

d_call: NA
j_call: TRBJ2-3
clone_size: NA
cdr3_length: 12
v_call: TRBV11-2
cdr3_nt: TGTGCCAGCAGCTTAGGTCCAGATACGCAGTATTTT
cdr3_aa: CASSLGPDTQYF

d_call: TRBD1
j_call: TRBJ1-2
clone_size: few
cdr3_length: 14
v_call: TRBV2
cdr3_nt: TGTGCCAGCAAAGGGACAGTTCTAGGCTATGGCTACACCTTC
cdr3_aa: CASKGTVLGYGYTF

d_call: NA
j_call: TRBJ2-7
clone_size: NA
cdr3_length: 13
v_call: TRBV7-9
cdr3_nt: TGTGCCAGCACCCCATCCGGGGAAGGCGAGCAGTACTTC
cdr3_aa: CASTPSGEGEQYF

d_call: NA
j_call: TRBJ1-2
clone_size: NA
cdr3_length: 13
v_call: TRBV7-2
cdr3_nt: TGTGCCAGCAGCTTAGGGCTTCGGGGGGGCTACACCTTC
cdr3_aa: CASSLGLRGGYTF

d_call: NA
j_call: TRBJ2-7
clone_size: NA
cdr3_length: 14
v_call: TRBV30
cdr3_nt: TGTGCCTGGAGGGCCCCGACAGTTTCCTACGAGCAGTACTTC
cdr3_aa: CAWRAPTVSYEQYF

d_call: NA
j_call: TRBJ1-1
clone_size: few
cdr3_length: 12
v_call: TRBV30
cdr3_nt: TGTGCCTGGAGTGTAGGGGGGGACCGCACTTTCTTT
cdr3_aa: CAWSVGGDRTFF

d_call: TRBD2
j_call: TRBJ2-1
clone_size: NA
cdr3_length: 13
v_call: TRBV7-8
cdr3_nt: TGTGCCAGCAGCGGGGGGGACTACAATGAGCAGTTCTTC
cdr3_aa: CASSGGDYNEQFF

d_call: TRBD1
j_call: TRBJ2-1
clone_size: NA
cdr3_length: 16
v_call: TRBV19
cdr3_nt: TGTGCCAGTAGCGACAGGGGGCTCATTATTAGTAATGAGCAGTTCTTC
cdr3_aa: CASSDRGLIISNEQFF

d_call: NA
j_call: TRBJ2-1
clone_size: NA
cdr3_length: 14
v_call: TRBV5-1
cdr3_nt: TGCGCCAGCAGGCCGGGGGGCTCGTTAATTGAGCAGTTCTTC
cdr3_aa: CASRPGGSLIEQFF

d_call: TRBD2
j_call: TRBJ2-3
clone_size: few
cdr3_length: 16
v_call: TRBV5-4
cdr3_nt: TGTGCCAGCAGCCCATTAGCGGGGGGACGCACAGATACGCAGTATTTT
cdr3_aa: CASSPLAGGRTDTQYF

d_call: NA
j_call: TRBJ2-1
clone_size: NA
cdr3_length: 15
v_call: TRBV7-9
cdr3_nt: TGTGCCAGCACCCCTTTTGGGGGGGCGTACAATGAGCAGTTCTTC
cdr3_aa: CASTPFGGAYNEQFF

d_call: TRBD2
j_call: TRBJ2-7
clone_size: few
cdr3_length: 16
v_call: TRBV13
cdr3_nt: TGTGCCAGCAGCTTAGGCCGTAGACTAGCGAGTTACGAGCAGTACTTC
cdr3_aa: CASSLGRRLASYEQYF